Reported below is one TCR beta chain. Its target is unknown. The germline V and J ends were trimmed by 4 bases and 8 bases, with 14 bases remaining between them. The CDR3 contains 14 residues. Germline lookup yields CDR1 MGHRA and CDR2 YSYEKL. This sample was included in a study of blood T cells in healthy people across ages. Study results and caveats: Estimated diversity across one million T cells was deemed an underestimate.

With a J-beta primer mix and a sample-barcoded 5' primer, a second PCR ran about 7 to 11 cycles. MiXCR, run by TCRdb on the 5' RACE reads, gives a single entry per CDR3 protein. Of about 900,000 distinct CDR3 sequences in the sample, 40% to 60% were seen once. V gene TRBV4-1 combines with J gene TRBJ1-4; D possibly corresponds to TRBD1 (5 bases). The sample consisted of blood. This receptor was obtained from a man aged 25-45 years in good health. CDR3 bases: TGCGCCAGCAGCCCGCAGGGCGGGGAGGAAAAACTGTTTTTT. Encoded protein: CASSPQGGEEKLFF.